One sample yielded the 14 T cell receptor beta chains listed below, sequenced in a study of T-cell reconstitution after alpha-beta-depleted transplantation in children. Unique molecular identifiers featured in how the TCRbeta library was prepared. TCRdb re-called the PCR reads through MiXCR, storing one row per CDR3 protein. The repertoire holds some 300,000 distinct CDR3 sequences, with 10% as singletons. The sequences come from PBMCs from the stem cell graft donor, collected from the stem cell graft. The source is a human donor who donated a stem cell graft to a child with acute lymphoblastic leukemia.

J is TRBJ2-2 and V is TRBV4-1, with 8 bases aligning to TRBD1. This CDR3 contains 17 residues. Germline values: CDR1 MGHRA, CDR2 YSYEKL. The J segment lost 5 bases and the V segment lost 4 bases, leaving 12 bases of the junction unmatched. The CDR3 here is CASSPFTGRGLTGELFF. For the CDR3, the DNA is TGCGCCAGCAGCCCATTTACGGGCAGGGGGCTAACCGGGGAGCTGTTTTTT.

This clonotype was detected a few times. This chain uses TRBV5-6 with TRBJ1-2; D may be TRBD1 (5 bases). In germline, CDR1 is SGHDT, CDR2 YYEEEE. The CDR3 covers 18 residues. Trimming took 0 bases from V and 0 from J, leaving 18 bases between them. The CDR3 DNA sequence: TGTGCCAGCAGCTTGGCCGGCAGGGATCCTTTAGCTAACTATGGCTACACCTTC. Protein: CASSLAGRDPLANYGYTF.

This chain links TRBV2 with TRBJ2-2, with 11 bases identical to TRBD2. This CDR3 has 17 residues. Germline V gene data show CDR1 as SNHLY and CDR2 as FYNNEI. After removal of 6 bases from V and 4 bases from J, the junction contained 10 bases not matched to a gene. For the CDR3, the DNA is TGTGCCAGCAGGCCGCCGGGGACTAGCGGTTTCACCGGGGAGCTGTTTTTT. Protein sequence: CASRPPGTSGFTGELFF.

The chain is built from TRBV6-1 and TRBJ1-6, with TRBD1 identical over 7 bases. The CDR3 extends over 17 amino acids. Unmatched junction bases numbered 14, after V lost 8 bases and J lost 4 bases. Germline V gene data show CDR1 as MNHNS and CDR2 as SASEGT. The CDR3 loop reads CASFKTGWEVYNSPLHF. DNA of the CDR3: TGTGCCAGCTTCAAGACAGGGTGGGAGGTATATAATTCACCCCTCCACTTT.

The chain uses TRBV30 and TRBJ2-7; D is perhaps TRBD2 (5 bases). The germline V gene encodes CDR1 GTSNPN and CDR2 SVGIG (reference sequence). The V end was cut by 4 bases, the J end by 5 bases, with 18 bases between. The CDR3 length is 14 residues. The CDR3 is CAWTKGTRIHEQYF. CDR3 coding DNA: TGTGCCTGGACCAAAGGTACTAGGATACACGAGCAGTACTTC.

The chain employs TRBV20-1 and TRBJ1-1; 10 nucleotides match TRBD1. Germline loops: CDR1 DFQATT, CDR2 SNEGSKA (reference sequence). The CDR3 contains 15 residues. J was trimmed by 5 bases and V by 3 bases; bases with no gene match: 9. CDR3 protein: CSASPQDRGGTEAFF. The CDR3 DNA reads as TGCAGTGCTAGCCCGCAGGACAGGGGGGGAACTGAAGCTTTCTTT.

This clonotype turned up a few times. The V gene is TRBV20-1, the J gene TRBJ2-1; D uncertain. V lost 0 bases and J lost 10, with 13 bases in between. The CDR3 runs to 13 residues. Germline V gene lookup returns CDR1 DFQATT and CDR2 SNEGSKA (reference sequence). CDR3 loop: CSARDLGRIEQFF. CDR3 nucleotides: TGCAGTGCTAGAGATTTGGGTCGAATCGAGCAGTTCTTC.

In its sample, this clonotype was seen a few times. The chain uses TRBV5-1 and TRBJ2-3; 11 bases fit TRBD2. Germline V lookup: CDR1 SGHRS, CDR2 YFSETQ. The CDR3 runs 15 residues. V lost 5 bases to trimming and J lost 4 bases; unmatched junction nucleotides: 6. The chain's CDR3 is CASRLAGVSPDTQYF. The CDR3 DNA sequence: TGCGCCAGCAGACTAGCGGGAGTGTCCCCAGATACGCAGTATTTT.

The chain combines TRBV6-2 or TRBV6-3 with TRBJ1-1, with 8 bases identical to TRBD1. The germline gives CDR1 MNHEY, CDR2 SVGEGT. V shed 4 bases and J 3 bases; nucleotides not matched to a gene: 4. The CDR3 totals 14 residues. The CDR3 protein is CASSSTGVYTEAFF. The CDR3, as DNA: TGTGCCAGCAGTTCGACAGGGGTCTACACTGAAGCTTTCTTT.

The rearrangement links TRBV27 to TRBJ2-7, with 9 nucleotides matching TRBD2. The CDR3 sequence is 16 residues long. The ends lost 1 base at V and 2 bases at J; junction bases unmatched: 6. CDR1 MNHEY and CDR2 SMNVEV come from the germline V gene (reference sequence). The CDR3 here is CASSLLLAGRTYEQYF. The DNA of the CDR3 is TGTGCCAGCAGTTTATTGCTAGCGGGAAGGACCTACGAGCAGTACTTC.

This clonotype was counted only a few times. The gene calls are TRBV11-2 and TRBJ2-1; 8 bases align to TRBD1. Germline lookup yields CDR1 SGHAT and CDR2 FQNNGV. The CDR3 runs 18 residues. V lost 5 bases to trimming and J lost 0 bases; unmatched junction nucleotides: 12. The chain's CDR3 is CASSKNGQGWGSYNEQFF. CDR3 DNA: TGTGCCAGCAGCAAAAATGGACAGGGCTGGGGCTCCTACAATGAGCAGTTCTTC.

The chain is built from TRBV4-3 and TRBJ2-1; the D gene is possibly TRBD2 (6 bases). The CDR3 loop spans 17 amino acids. Germline V CDR1 and CDR2: LGHNA, YSLEER. Trimming cost V 0 bases and J 2 bases, with 14 bases left between them. The CDR3 loop is CASSQDRSLAAYNEQFF. The CDR3 DNA follows: TGCGCCAGCAGCCAAGATAGGTCACTAGCAGCCTACAATGAGCAGTTCTTC.

The sample holds a few counts of this clonotype. The chain couples TRBV18 to TRBJ2-2; TRBD2 matches at 7 bases. The ends lost 3 bases at V and 6 bases at J; junction bases unmatched: 16. From germline, CDR1 is KGHSH and CDR2 LQKENI. The CDR3 consists of 18 residues. CDR3 sequence: CASSPYPEAGRFSGELFF. DNA for the CDR3: TGTGCCAGCTCACCTTACCCTGAAGCGGGACGGTTTTCCGGGGAGCTGTTTTTT.

This clonotype has at least ten counts. CDR3: CAITVSSGSSYEQYF. The DNA of the CDR3 is TGTGCCATCACTGTGTCTAGCGGGAGCTCCTACGAGCAGTACTTC. This sequence joins TRBV10-3 and TRBJ2-7; 10 bases line up with TRBD2. Germline-derived CDR1 and CDR2 are ENHRY and SYGVKD. The CDR3 runs 15 residues. After removal of 7 bases from V and 0 bases from J, the junction contained 6 bases not matched to a gene.